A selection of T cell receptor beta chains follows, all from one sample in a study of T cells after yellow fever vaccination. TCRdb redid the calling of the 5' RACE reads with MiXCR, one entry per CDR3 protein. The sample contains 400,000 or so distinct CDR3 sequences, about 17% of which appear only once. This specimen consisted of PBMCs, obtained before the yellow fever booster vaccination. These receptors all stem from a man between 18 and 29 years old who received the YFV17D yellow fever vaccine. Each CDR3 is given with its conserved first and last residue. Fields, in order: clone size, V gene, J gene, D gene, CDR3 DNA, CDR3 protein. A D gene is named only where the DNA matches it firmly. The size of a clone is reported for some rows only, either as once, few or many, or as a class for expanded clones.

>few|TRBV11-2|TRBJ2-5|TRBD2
TGTGCCAGCAGCCCAGGACTAGCGGGGGGAAATATGGAGACCCAGTACTTC
CASSPGLAGGNMETQYF
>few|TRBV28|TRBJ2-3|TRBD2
TGTGCCAGCAGCAGCGGGGGGGCCCATACGCAGTATTTT
CASSSGGAHTQYF
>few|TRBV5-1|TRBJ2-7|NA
TGCGCCAGCAGCTTATTCATTAGAGGATTCTACGAGCAGTACTTC
CASSLFIRGFYEQYF
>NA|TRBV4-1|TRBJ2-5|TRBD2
TGCGCCAGCAGCCACCCCTGGGAGGGGAAAGAGACCCAGTACTTC
CASSHPWEGKETQYF
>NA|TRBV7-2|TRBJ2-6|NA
TGTGCCAGCAGACGGAACTCTGGGGCCAACGTCCTGACTTTC
CASRRNSGANVLTF
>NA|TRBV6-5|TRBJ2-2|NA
TGTGCCAGCAGTTACAGGCAGGGATCGGCCGGGGAGCTGTTTTTT
CASSYRQGSAGELFF
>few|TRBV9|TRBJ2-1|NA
TGTGCCAGCGGAACCGCTAGCCGCTCCTACAATGAGCAGTTCTTC
CASGTASRSYNEQFF
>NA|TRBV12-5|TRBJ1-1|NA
TGTGCTAGTGGACCGGGCCTAACGAACACTGAAGCTTTCTTT
CASGPGLTNTEAFF
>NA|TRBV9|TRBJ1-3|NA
TGTGCCAGCAGCGTAGTGGAGGGATACTCTGGAAACACCATATATTTT
CASSVVEGYSGNTIYF
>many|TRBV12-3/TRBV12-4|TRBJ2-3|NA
TGTGCCAGCAGTTTGGGAGCGGTAGATACGCAGTATTTT
CASSLGAVDTQYF
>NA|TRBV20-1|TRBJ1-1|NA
TGCAGTGCTAGATTGGACGGTGAAGCTTTCTTT
CSARLDGEAFF
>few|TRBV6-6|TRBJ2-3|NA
TGTGCCAGCAGTTACCTTTACACAGATACGCAGTATTTT
CASSYLYTDTQYF
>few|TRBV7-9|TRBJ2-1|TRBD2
TGTGCCAGCAGCCCGTGGACTAGCGGGGGGGCCAAGGGTACGTTCTTC
CASSPWTSGGAKGTFF
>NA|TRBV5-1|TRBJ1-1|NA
TGCGCCAGCAGCTTGGGGGCCCACCCGAACACTGAAGCTTTCTTT
CASSLGAHPNTEAFF
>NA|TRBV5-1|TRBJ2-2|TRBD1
TGCGCCAGCAGCTTAAGACAGGGGGCCGGCGGCGGGGAGCTGTTTTTT
CASSLRQGAGGGELFF
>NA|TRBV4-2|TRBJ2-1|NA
TGTGCCAGCAGCCACCCCCATGAGGCGTCCGGTGAGCAGTTCTTC
CASSHPHEASGEQFF
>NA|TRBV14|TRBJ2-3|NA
TGTGCCAGCAGCCAAGGTGGATCTCAAGATACGCAGTATTTT
CASSQGGSQDTQYF
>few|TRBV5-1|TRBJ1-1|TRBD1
TGCGCCAGCAGCCACCGGGGACAGGCCCCCAGTTATTACACTGAAGCTTTCTTT
CASSHRGQAPSYYTEAFF
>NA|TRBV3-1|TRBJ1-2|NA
TGTGCCAGCAGCCAGGCAGCAGCTGCGCTTGGTGGCTACACCTTC
CASSQAAAALGGYTF
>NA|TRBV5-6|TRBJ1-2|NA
TGTGCCAGCAGCTTCATCCCGGCAGGGACCGGATATGGCTACACCTTC
CASSFIPAGTGYGYTF
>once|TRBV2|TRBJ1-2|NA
TGTGCCAGCTCCGACACAGCGACTACTTACTATGGCTACACCTTC
CASSDTATTYYGYTF
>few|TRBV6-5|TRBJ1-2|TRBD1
TGTGCCAGCACCCCCAGTGACAGGGGCTATAACTACACCTTC
CASTPSDRGYNYTF
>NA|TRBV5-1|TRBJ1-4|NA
TGCGCCAGCCGACGACAGGCAACTAATGAAAAACTGATTTTT
CASRRQATNEKLIF
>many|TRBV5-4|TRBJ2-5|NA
TGTGCCAGCAGTGGAGAGAACCAAGAGACCCAGTACTTC
CASSGENQETQYF
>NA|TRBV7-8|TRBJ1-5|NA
TGTGCCAGCAGCTTAGATGATGATCCCGGTATTTGGCGGCCCCAGCATTTT
CASSLDDDPGIWRPQHF
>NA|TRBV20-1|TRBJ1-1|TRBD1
TGCAGTGCTCCTCGCCCCGGCAGGGGGTCTGAAGCTTTCTTT
CSAPRPGRGSEAFF
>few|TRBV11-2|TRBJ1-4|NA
TGTGCCAGCAGCTCCTCCGCAACTAATGAAAAACTGTTTTTT
CASSSSATNEKLFF
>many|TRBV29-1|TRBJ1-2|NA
TGCAGCGTTGGCCAGGGATATGGCTACACCTTC
CSVGQGYGYTF
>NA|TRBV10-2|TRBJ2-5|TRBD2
TGCGCCAGCCGAAAAACTAGCGGGGGGACTATCCAAGAGACCCAGTACTTC
CASRKTSGGTIQETQYF
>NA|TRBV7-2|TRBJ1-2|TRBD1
TGTGCCAGCAGCACGGGACAGGGGGCTAACTATGGCTACACCTTC
CASSTGQGANYGYTF
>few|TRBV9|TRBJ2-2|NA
TGTGCCAGCAGCGTGGCCCTGGACTCTAACACCGGGGAGCTGTTTTTT
CASSVALDSNTGELFF
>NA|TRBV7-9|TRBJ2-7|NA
TGTGCCAGCAGCTTAACGGCTAGCTCCTACGAGCAGTACTTC
CASSLTASSYEQYF
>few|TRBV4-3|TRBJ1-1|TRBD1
TGCGCCAGCAGCCAAGAGGACAGGGGACCTGAAGCTTTCTTT
CASSQEDRGPEAFF
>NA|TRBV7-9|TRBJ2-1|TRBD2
TGTGCCAGCAATAGCGGGGGCACCTACAATGAGCAGTTCTTC
CASNSGGTYNEQFF